This T cell receptor (beta chain) was recorded in a study of cytomegalovirus exposure and HLA in healthy donors. CDR3 size: 14 residues. Trimming removed 2 bases from V and 6 bases from J, with 12 bases in between. The germline gives CDR1 SGDLS, CDR2 YYNGEE. PCR amplification relied on 60 Vbeta primers (plus 13 Jbeta primers). Clones were sequenced by immunoSEQ multiplex PCR, and TCRdb holds only the in-frame ones, with some missing. The sample carries around 120,000 clones, 15% recorded once. Sequencing was performed on PBMCs. The clonotype was recovered from a woman under 30 in good health and CMV-seronegative. This chain links TRBV9 with TRBJ1-5; TRBD1 is a possible D gene (6 bases). CDR3 DNA sequence: TGTGCCAGCAGCGTCAGGGGAGGGTTTCAGCCCCAGCATTTT. Encoded protein: CASSVRGGFQPQHF.